The source of this T cell receptor beta chain is a study of CD8+ T cells in alopecia areata. The CDR3 covers 13 residues. Germline V gene data show CDR1 as LNHDA and CDR2 as SQIVND (reference sequence). V lost 5 bases, J lost 5 bases, and 13 bases lay in between. Starting from PBMCs, sorting isolated CD4+ and CD8+ T cells. Sequencing templates came from extracted RNA that was reverse transcribed into cDNA. Generated by immunoSEQ multiplex PCR, the TCRdb table keeps only in-frame clones and is missing some. The sample carries 150,000 to 180,000 clones, about 50% recorded once. The chain combines TRBV19 with TRBJ2-7; perhaps TRBD2 as D (6 bases). The starting material was CD8+ T cells sorted from blood, obtained at week 0. This clonotype was sampled from a human donor with alopecia areata. The CDR3 region has the DNA TGTGCCAGTAGTGCGGTTTCGGGGGACGAGCAGTACTTC. Its translation: CASSAVSGDEQYF.